Shown below are 14 T cell receptor beta chains from a single sample sequenced in a study of T cell changes during pregnancy in multiple sclerosis. Here immunoSEQ multiplex PCR was the method, and the copy in TCRdb shows in-frame clones only, minus some. The sample includes around 70,000 clones, 92% seen only once; the top ten take around 1.6%. The material sequenced was peripheral blood, taken in the first trimester of pregnancy. Every receptor here comes from a female donor in good health, enrolled as a control in a pregnancy study.

The genes are TRBV5-1 and TRBJ2-1; 9 nucleotides agree with TRBD2. There are 15 residues in the CDR3. V lost 2 bases and J lost 8; bases outside the gene matches: 8. CDR1 is SGHRS, CDR2 YFSETQ, per germline. The CDR3 sequence is CASSLVSSGSDEQFF. The CDR3, as DNA: TGCGCCAGCAGCTTAGTAAGTAGCGGGAGCGATGAGCAGTTCTTC.

The chain employs TRBV27 and TRBJ2-4; a weak D match, TRBD2 (7 bases). The CDR3 is made up of 16 amino acids. Germline V gives CDR1 MNHEY, CDR2 SMNVEV (reference sequence). Trimming took off 7 bases at V and 2 bases at J, with 18 bases between the two ends. Written as DNA, the CDR3 is TGTGCCAGCAACGAAGGGAGGGGGTTAACCAAAAACATTCAGTACTTC. Translation: CASNEGRGLTKNIQYF.

The V gene is TRBV4-1, the J gene TRBJ2-3; D uncertain. CDR3 length: 14 amino acids. From germline, CDR1 is MGHRA and CDR2 YSYEKL. V dropped 2 bases and J dropped 1 base, with 7 bases sitting between them. CDR3 protein: CASSQTPRTDTQYF. The DNA of the CDR3 is TGCGCCAGCAGCCAAACACCCCGCACAGATACGCAGTATTTT.

The chain recombines TRBV14 with TRBJ1-2, with D perhaps TRBD1 (5 bases). Trimming stripped 10 bases from V and 8 bases from J, with 17 bases between. The V gene's germline CDR1 is SGHDN and CDR2 FVKESK. This CDR3 is 12 amino acids long. The DNA of the CDR3 is TGTGCCAACAACGGGGGGGAGGGAGGCTACACCTTC. Translation gives CANNGGEGGYTF.

The rearrangement uses TRBV5-8 and TRBJ1-4; D gene uncertain. Germline lookup yields CDR1 SGHTS and CDR2 YDEGEE. The CDR3 contains 14 residues. Trimming shortened V by 4 bases and J by 8 bases, and 15 bases separated the two germline ends. CDR3 bases: TGTGCCAGCAGCCGGCCCGGAGGGTTGGAAAAACTGTTTTTT. This codes for CASSRPGGLEKLFF.

The chain recombines TRBV5-1 with TRBJ1-4, with unresolved D. Trimming removed 4 bases from V and 8 bases from J, with 21 bases in between. The CDR3 length is 16 residues. The V gene's germline CDR1 is SGHRS and CDR2 YFSETQ. Written as DNA, the CDR3 is TGCGCCAGCAGCACCCCTGAAAACAGAAAATCGGAAAAACTGTTTTTT. Its protein is CASSTPENRKSEKLFF.

The rearrangement links TRBV5-1 to TRBJ2-2; maybe TRBD2 (5 bases). Germline V gene data show CDR1 as SGHRS and CDR2 as YFSETQ. There are 14 residues in the CDR3. V was cut by 3 bases and J by 5 bases, with 11 bases left in between. The CDR3 region has the DNA TGCGCCAGCAGCTGGGCCGGGGTGACCGGGGAGCTGTTTTTT. Residues: CASSWAGVTGELFF.

The chain employs TRBV7-2 and TRBJ2-2; 8 bases fit TRBD2. The CDR3 totals 17 residues. The germline CDR1 and CDR2 sequences are SGHTA and FQGNSA. V lost 3 bases, J lost 0 bases, and 6 bases stayed unmatched. The CDR3 loop is CASSFGGLAANTGELFF. DNA of the CDR3: TGTGCCAGCAGCTTCGGAGGACTAGCAGCGAACACCGGGGAGCTGTTTTTT.

This clone occurred once. The gene calls are TRBV7-6 and TRBJ1-2; TRBD1 matches at 8 bases. The CDR3 spans 18 residues. CDR1 SGHVS and CDR2 FNYEAQ come from the germline V gene. Trimming cost V 5 bases and J 1 base; bases outside gene matches: 15. The DNA of the CDR3 is TGTGCCAGCAGCCCCTTCACCAACTTAGGACAGGGTAACTATGGCTACACCTTC. Protein: CASSPFTNLGQGNYGYTF.

The chain combines TRBV18 with TRBJ2-7; D call uncertain. V shed 0 bases and J shed 3 bases, with 15 bases lying between them. CDR3 length: 16 residues. Germline CDR1 KGHSH, CDR2 LQKENI. The CDR3 nucleotides are TGTGCCAGCTCACCACCGACCGAAGACTGGTTCTACGAGCAGTACTTC. This codes for CASSPPTEDWFYEQYF.

The CDR3 DNA is TGTGCCATCAGAACCCACCGGACAGGGGAAGAGACCCAGTACTTC. It translates to CAIRTHRTGEETQYF. V gene TRBV10-3 combines with J gene TRBJ2-5; 9 nucleotides align to TRBD1. CDR1 and CDR2 (germline): ENHRY, SYGVKD. V gave up 6 bases and J gave up 3 bases; unmatched junction bases: 8. The CDR3 extends over 15 amino acids.

Only one count was recorded for this clone. The chain uses TRBV6-6 and TRBJ2-5; D might be TRBD1 (5 bases). This CDR3 has 14 residues. Germline V gene sequence: CDR1 MNHNY, CDR2 SVGAGI (reference sequence). V was clipped by 8 bases and J by 2 bases, with 15 bases between them. CDR3 amino acids: CASAAGILQETQYF. CDR3 bases: TGTGCCAGCGCTGCAGGGATACTACAAGAGACCCAGTACTTC.

The chain employs TRBV25-1 and TRBJ2-5, with 10 bases that match TRBD1. Germline CDR1 reads MGHDK; CDR2 reads SYGVNS. This CDR3 has 17 amino acids. V lost 4 bases and J lost 0; bases outside the gene matches: 8. CDR3: CASSGTGGSQYQETQYF. The CDR3 DNA reads as TGTGCCAGCAGTGGGACAGGGGGGAGTCAATACCAAGAGACCCAGTACTTC.

V gene TRBV29-1 combines with J gene TRBJ2-1; D ambiguous. The CDR3 loop spans 10 amino acids. Germline V gene data show CDR1 as SQVTM and CDR2 as ANQGSEA. V shed 7 bases and J shed 4 bases, with 5 bases lying between them. In DNA form, the CDR3 reads TGCAGCGCCCGGTACAATGAGCAGTTCTTC. This codes for CSARYNEQFF.